The entry below gives a single T cell receptor beta chain sequence along with its context. The data stem from a study of blood T cell repertoires in COVID-19. Study-level background: Whether acute or convalescent, the COVID-19 samples came from the United States, Italy and Spain. PBMCs, B-cell-depleted T cells, or T cells provided the cDNA or gDNA that made up the material.

Original analysis: By means of reference gene primer amplification, nucleated cell counts were estimated. The method was immunoSEQ multiplex PCR; TCRdb's version includes in-frame clones alone and lacks a portion of them. V and J calls plus clone size are reproduced from that table; the DNA served to infer D and trimming. The sample lists a few hundred thousand clones, more than 75% seen once, with around 3% in the top ten. Germline-derived CDR1 and CDR2 are SNHLY and FYNNEI. CDR3 length: 16 amino acids. V was trimmed by 8 bases and J by 10 bases, leaving 27 bases between them. The rearrangement joins TRBV2 to TRBJ2-1; a weak D match, TRBD1 (5 bases). Specimen: peripheral blood. The sequence came from a human donor in a cohort sampled during active COVID-19. This CDR3 reads CASLKLRGFTAHEQFF. CDR3 coding DNA: TGTGCCAGCCTCAAATTAAGGGGCTTCACTGCCCACGAGCAGTTCTTC.